The rows below give T cell receptor beta chains drawn from one sample of a study of T-cell memory formation after mild COVID-19. Each CDR3 protein is one row after TCRdb ran MiXCR on the 5' RACE reads. The top ten clones hold 20% to 25% of a sample with about 260,000 distinct CDR3 sequences, around 8% of them seen once. Sequencing was performed on PBMCs or a T cell subset sorted from them (not recorded which). All receptors derive from a man in his late teens or twenties who had mild COVID-19 (a few samples of this study predate the infection). Cell type and time point are not known. Each CDR3 is given with its conserved first and last residue. The D gene is left open where the match is weak. The listing skips clone size in some rows; elsewhere it reads once, few, many or a size class.

d_gene,j_gene,abundance,v_gene,CDR3aa,CDR3nt
-,TRBJ2-7,-,TRBV29-1,CSAEGQAYEQYF,TGCAGCGCGGAGGGTCAAGCCTACGAGCAGTACTTC
-,TRBJ2-2,-,TRBV4-1,CASSPHPDNTGELFF,TGCGCCAGCAGTCCACATCCGGATAACACCGGGGAGCTGTTTTTT
-,TRBJ1-2,few,TRBV6-5,CASSYSGRQLYGYTF,TGTGCCAGCAGTTACTCCGGAAGACAGCTTTATGGCTACACCTTC
-,TRBJ1-4,-,TRBV4-3,CASSRPVGGNEKLFF,TGCGCCAGCAGCCGCCCGGTAGGCGGTAATGAAAAACTGTTTTTT
TRBD1,TRBJ2-2,few,TRBV2,CASSGQGASTGELFF,TGTGCCAGCAGTGGTCAGGGGGCAAGCACCGGGGAGCTGTTTTTT
-,TRBJ2-1,many,TRBV4-1,CASSQDDRALHNEQFF,TGCGCCAGCAGCCAAGACGACCGAGCTCTCCACAATGAGCAGTTCTTC
TRBD1,TRBJ2-5,many,TRBV7-6,CASTPGGETQYF,TGTGCCAGCACCCCAGGGGGCGAGACCCAGTACTTC
TRBD1,TRBJ1-5,-,TRBV7-2,CASSSDRGLGQPQHF,TGTGCCAGCAGCTCGGACAGGGGGCTAGGACAGCCCCAGCATTTT
-,TRBJ2-3,few,TRBV4-3,CASSQDPLPDTQYF,TGCGCCAGCAGCCAAGATCCCCTACCGGATACGCAGTATTTT
-,TRBJ2-5,few,TRBV19,CASSKQARETQYF,TGTGCCAGTAGTAAACAAGCGAGAGAGACCCAGTACTTC
-,TRBJ2-5,many,TRBV12-3/TRBV12-4,CASSLDHPGQTQYF,TGTGCCAGCAGTTTAGACCACCCGGGGCAGACCCAGTACTTC
-,TRBJ2-5,-,TRBV5-1,CASSLVGQRKETQYF,TGCGCCAGCAGCTTGGTAGGACAGCGTAAAGAGACCCAGTACTTC
-,TRBJ2-6,few,TRBV7-2,CASSSVGPPSGANVLTF,TGTGCCAGCAGCTCCGTCGGGCCACCGTCTGGGGCCAACGTCCTGACTTTC
TRBD1,TRBJ1-5,many,TRBV28,CASSSLRQGSNQPQHF,TGTGCCAGCAGTTCCCTCCGACAGGGTAGCAATCAGCCCCAGCATTTT
-,TRBJ1-1,few,TRBV5-1,CASSSRGIGVEPEAFF,TGCGCCAGCAGCTCCCGGGGGATAGGGGTGGAGCCTGAAGCTTTCTTT
-,TRBJ2-3,many,TRBV11-2,CASSLPGSDTQYF,TGTGCCAGCAGCTTACCGGGAAGTGATACGCAGTATTTT
-,TRBJ1-4,few,TRBV9,CASSVGLREDEKLFF,TGTGCCAGCAGCGTAGGGCTACGAGAGGATGAAAAACTGTTTTTT
-,TRBJ2-7,few,TRBV4-1,CASSQGSIGRRVEGVEQYF,TGCGCCAGCAGCCAAGGTTCGATCGGCAGGCGGGTTGAGGGGGTCGAGCAGTACTTC
-,TRBJ2-7,-,TRBV5-6,CASSTGPYEQYF,TGTGCCAGCAGCACGGGCCCCTACGAGCAGTACTTC
TRBD1,TRBJ1-1,few,TRBV5-1,CASTYVTGANTEAFF,TGCGCCAGCACGTACGTGACAGGGGCTAACACTGAAGCTTTCTTT
-,TRBJ2-1,few,TRBV24-1,CATSPWGGYNEQFF,TGTGCCACCAGCCCTTGGGGAGGTTACAATGAGCAGTTCTTC
-,TRBJ2-7,many,TRBV5-1,CASSSRDEQYF,TGCGCCAGCAGCTCCAGGGACGAGCAGTACTTC
-,TRBJ2-2,few,TRBV27,CASRGPRSTGELFF,TGTGCCAGCCGGGGACCCCGAAGCACCGGGGAGCTGTTTTTT
-,TRBJ1-1,-,TRBV6-2/TRBV6-3,CATTSAGPNTEAFF,TGTGCCACCACTTCAGCGGGACCGAACACTGAAGCTTTCTTT
-,TRBJ1-1,few,TRBV6-2/TRBV6-3,CASSYGALAFF,TGTGCCAGCAGTTACGGGGCCCTAGCTTTCTTT
-,TRBJ1-1,many,TRBV10-1,CASSVQGNTEAFF,TGCGCCAGCAGTGTACAGGGGAACACTGAAGCTTTCTTT
TRBD1,TRBJ1-1,few,TRBV28,CASSAPTRQGGEAFF,TGTGCCAGCAGTGCGCCAACAAGACAGGGAGGCGAAGCTTTCTTT
-,TRBJ1-1,-,TRBV5-1,CASSGPRVGSMNTEAFF,TGCGCCAGCAGCGGTCCGCGGGTGGGAAGCATGAACACTGAAGCTTTCTTT
-,TRBJ1-6,few,TRBV7-9,CASSLGGARNSPLHF,TGTGCCAGCAGCTTGGGGGGGGCGCGTAATTCACCCCTCCACTTT
TRBD1,TRBJ1-5,few,TRBV5-1,CASSSGGGQPQHF,TGCGCCAGCAGCTCAGGGGGCGGTCAGCCCCAGCATTTT
TRBD1,TRBJ2-7,few,TRBV7-6,CASSEDRGDEQYF,TGTGCCAGCAGCGAAGACAGGGGAGACGAGCAGTACTTC
-,TRBJ1-1,-,TRBV6-5,CASSYSGGRTEAFF,TGTGCCAGCAGTTACTCGGGGGGGCGTACTGAAGCTTTCTTT